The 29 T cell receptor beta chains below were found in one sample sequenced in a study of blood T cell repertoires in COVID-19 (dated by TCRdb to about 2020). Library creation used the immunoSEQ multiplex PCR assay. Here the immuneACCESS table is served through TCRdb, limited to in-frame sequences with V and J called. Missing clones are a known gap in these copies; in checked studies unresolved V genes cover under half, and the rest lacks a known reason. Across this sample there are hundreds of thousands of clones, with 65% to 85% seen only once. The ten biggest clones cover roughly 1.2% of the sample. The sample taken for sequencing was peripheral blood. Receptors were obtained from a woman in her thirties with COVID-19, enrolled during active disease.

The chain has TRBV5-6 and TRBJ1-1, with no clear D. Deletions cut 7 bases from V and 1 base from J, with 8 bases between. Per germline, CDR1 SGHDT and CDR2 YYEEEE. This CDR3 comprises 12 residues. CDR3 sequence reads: CASARGNTEAFF. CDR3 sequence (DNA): TGTGCCAGCGCTCGGGGGAACACTGAAGCTTTCTTT.

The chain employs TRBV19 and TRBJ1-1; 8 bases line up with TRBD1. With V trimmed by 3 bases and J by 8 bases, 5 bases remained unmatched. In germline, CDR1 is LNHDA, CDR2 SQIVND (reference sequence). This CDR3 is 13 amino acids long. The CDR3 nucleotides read TGTGCCAGTAGTATTCAGGGGGCCCCCGAAGCTTTCTTT. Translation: CASSIQGAPEAFF.

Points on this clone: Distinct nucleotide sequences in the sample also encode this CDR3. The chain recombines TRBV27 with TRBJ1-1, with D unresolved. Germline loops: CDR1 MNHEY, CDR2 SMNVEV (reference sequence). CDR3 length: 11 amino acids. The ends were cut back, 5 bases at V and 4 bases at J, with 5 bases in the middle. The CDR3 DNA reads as TGTGCCAGCAGTCGGGGCACTGAAGCTTTCTTT. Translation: CASSRGTEAFF.

The CDR3 region is CASSDGDEQYF. The CDR3 coding sequence is TGTGCCAGCAGCGACGGGGACGAGCAGTACTTC. The genes are TRBV7-9 and TRBJ2-7, with D possibly matching TRBD2 (5 bases). Germline loops: CDR1 SEHNR, CDR2 FQNEAQ (reference sequence). The V gene lost 5 bases and the J gene lost 5 bases, with 7 bases spanning the gap. This CDR3 has 11 amino acids.

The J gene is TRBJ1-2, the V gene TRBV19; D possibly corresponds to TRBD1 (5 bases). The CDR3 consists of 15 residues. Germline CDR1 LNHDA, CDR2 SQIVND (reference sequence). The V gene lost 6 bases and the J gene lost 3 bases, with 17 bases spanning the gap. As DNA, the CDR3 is TGTGCCAGTAGCCCGGGGGGAATTGGATACTATGGCTACACCTTC. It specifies CASSPGGIGYYGYTF.

The CDR3 sequence is CASSGSGGGLRDTQYF. The CDR3 bases are TGTGCCAGCAGCGGAAGCGGGGGCGGACTTCGGGATACGCAGTATTTT. The genes are TRBV13 and TRBJ2-3; 8 nucleotides align to TRBD2. Germline V CDR1 and CDR2: PRHDT, FYEKMQ (reference sequence). The CDR3 sequence is 16 residues long. The J segment lost 6 bases and the V segment lost 5 bases, leaving 13 bases of the junction unmatched.

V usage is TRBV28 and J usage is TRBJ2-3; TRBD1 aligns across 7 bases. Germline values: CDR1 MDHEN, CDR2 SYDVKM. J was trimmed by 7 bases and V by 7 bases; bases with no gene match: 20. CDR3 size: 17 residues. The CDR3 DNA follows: TGTGCCAGCACCTCAGGGTATGACAGGGTGGTCGGTTATACGCAGTATTTT. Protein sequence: CASTSGYDRVVGYTQYF.

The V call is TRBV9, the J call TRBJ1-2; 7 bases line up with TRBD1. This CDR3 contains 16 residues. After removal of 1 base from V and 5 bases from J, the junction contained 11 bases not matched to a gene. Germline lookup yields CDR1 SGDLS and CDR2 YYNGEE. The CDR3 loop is CASSVHPDREQYGYTF. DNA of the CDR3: TGTGCCAGCAGCGTACATCCCGACAGGGAGCAATATGGCTACACCTTC. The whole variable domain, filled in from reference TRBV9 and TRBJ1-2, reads DSGVTQTPKHLITATGQRVTLRCSPRSGDLSVYWYQQSLDQGLQFLIQYYNGEERAKGNILERFSAQQFPDLHSELNLSSLELGDSALYFCASSVHPDREQYGYTFGSGTRLTVV.

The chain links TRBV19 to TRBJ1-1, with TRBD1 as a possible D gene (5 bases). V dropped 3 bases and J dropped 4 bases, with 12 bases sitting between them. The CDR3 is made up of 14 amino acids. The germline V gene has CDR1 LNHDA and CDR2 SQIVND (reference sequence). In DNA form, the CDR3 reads TGTGCCAGTAGTATTAAGGGGATGGGCACTGAAGCTTTCTTT. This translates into CASSIKGMGTEAFF.

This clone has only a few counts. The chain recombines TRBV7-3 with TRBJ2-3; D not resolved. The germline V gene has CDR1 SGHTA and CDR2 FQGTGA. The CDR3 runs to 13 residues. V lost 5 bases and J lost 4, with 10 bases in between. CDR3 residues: CASSPRGPDTQYF. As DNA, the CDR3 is TGTGCCAGCAGCCCCCGCGGTCCAGATACGCAGTATTTT.

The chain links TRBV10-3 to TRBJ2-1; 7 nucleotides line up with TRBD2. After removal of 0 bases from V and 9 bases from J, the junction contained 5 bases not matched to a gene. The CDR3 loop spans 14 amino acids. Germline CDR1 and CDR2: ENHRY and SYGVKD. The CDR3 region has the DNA TGTGCCATCAGTGAGTCAGGACTAGTCAGTGAGCAGTTCTTC. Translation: CAISESGLVSEQFF.

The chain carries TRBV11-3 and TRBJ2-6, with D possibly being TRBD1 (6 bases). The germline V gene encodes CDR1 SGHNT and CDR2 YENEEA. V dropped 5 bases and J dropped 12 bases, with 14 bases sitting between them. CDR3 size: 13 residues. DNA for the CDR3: TGTGCCAGCAGCCCGCCGGGACAAACCGTCCTGACTTTC. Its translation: CASSPPGQTVLTF.

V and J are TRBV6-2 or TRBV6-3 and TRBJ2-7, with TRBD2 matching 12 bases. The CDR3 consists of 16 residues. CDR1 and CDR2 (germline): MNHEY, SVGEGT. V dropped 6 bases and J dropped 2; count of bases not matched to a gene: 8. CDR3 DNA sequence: TGTGCCAGCAGCAACCCGACTAGCGGGAGCCCCTACGAGCAGTACTTC. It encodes CASSNPTSGSPYEQYF.

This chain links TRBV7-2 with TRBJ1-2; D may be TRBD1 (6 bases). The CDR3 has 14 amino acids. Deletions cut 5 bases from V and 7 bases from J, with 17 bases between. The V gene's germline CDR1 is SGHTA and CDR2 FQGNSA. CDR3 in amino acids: CASSPGTSSGGYTF. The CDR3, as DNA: TGTGCCAGCAGCCCGGGGACAAGCTCTGGTGGCTACACCTTC.

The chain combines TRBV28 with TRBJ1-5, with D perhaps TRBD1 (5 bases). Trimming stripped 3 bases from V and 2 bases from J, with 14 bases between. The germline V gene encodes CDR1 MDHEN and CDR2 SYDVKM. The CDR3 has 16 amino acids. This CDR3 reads CASSFFSEGGNQPQHF. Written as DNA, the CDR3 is TGTGCCAGCAGTTTTTTTTCCGAAGGGGGCAATCAGCCCCAGCATTTT. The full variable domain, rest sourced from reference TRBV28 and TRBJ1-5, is DVKVTQSSRYLVKRTGEKVFLECVQDMDHENMFWYRQDPGLGLRLIYFSYDVKMKEKGDIPEGYSVSREKKERFSLILESASTNQTSMYLCASSFFSEGGNQPQHFGDGTRLSIL.

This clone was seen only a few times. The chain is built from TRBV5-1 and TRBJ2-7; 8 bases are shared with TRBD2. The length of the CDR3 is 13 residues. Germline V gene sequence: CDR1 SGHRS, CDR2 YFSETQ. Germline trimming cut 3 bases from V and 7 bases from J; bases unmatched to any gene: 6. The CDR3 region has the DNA TGCGCCAGCAGCTCCGGGACTAGGGGGGAGCAGTACTTC. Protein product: CASSSGTRGEQYF.

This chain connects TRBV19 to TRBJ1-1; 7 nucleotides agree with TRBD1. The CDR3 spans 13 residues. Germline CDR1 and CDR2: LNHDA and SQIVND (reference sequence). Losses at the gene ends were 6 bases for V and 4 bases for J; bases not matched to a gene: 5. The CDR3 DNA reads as TGTGCCAGTAGGGACAGGTCGCGCACTGAAGCTTTCTTT. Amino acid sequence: CASRDRSRTEAFF.

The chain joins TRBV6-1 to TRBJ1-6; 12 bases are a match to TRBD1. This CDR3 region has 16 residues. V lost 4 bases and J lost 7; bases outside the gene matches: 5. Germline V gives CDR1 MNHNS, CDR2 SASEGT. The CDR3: CASSAGTGGVNSPLHF. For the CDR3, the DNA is TGTGCCAGCAGTGCCGGGACAGGGGGCGTGAATTCACCCCTCCACTTT.

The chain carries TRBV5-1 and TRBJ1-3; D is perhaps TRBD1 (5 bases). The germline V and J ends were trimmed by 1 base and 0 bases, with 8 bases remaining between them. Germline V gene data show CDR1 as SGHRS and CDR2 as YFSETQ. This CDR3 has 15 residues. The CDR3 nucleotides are TGCGCCAGCAGCTTGCAGGGACTCTCTGGAAACACCATATATTTT. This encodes CASSLQGLSGNTIYF.

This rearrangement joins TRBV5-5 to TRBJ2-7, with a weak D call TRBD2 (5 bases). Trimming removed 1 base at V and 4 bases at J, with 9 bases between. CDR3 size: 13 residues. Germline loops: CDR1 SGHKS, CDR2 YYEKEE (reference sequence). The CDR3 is CASSLYTGYEQYF. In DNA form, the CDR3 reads TGTGCCAGCAGCTTGTATACGGGGTACGAGCAGTACTTC. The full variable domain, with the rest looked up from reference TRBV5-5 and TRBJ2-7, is DAGVTQSPTHLIKTRGQQVTLRCSPISGHKSVSWYQQVLGQGPQFIFQYYEKEERGRGNFPDRFSARQFPNYSSELNVNALLLGDSALYLCASSLYTGYEQYFGPGTRLTVT.

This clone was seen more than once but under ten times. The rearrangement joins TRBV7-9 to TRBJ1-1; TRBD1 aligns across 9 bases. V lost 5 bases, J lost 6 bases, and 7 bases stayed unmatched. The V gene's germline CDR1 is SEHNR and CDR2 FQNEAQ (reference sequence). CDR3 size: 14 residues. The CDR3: CASSDLRTGAEAFF. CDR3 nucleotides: TGTGCCAGCAGCGACCTTAGGACAGGGGCTGAAGCTTTCTTT.

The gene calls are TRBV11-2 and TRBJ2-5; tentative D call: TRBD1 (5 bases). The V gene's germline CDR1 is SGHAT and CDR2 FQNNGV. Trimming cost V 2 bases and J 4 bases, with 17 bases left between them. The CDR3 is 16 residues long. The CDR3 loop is CASSLQVGNQGETQYF. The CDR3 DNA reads TGTGCCAGCAGCTTACAAGTCGGTAACCAGGGAGAGACCCAGTACTTC.

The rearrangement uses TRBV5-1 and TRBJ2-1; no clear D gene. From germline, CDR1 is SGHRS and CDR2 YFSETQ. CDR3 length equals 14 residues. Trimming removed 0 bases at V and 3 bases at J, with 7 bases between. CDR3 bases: TGCGCCAGCAGCTTGGGCGGTCTCTACAATGAGCAGTTCTTC. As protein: CASSLGGLYNEQFF.

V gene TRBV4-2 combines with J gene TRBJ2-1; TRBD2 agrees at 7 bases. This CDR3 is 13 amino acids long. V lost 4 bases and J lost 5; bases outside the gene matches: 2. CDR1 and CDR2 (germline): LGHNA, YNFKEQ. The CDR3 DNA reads TGTGCCAGCAGCCTGGCGGGGGACAATGAGCAGTTCTTC. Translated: CASSLAGDNEQFF.

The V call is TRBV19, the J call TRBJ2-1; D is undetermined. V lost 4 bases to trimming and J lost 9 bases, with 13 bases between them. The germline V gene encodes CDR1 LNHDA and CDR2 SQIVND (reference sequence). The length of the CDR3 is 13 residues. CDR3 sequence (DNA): TGTGCCAGTAGTACCGCGCTAATTGGTGAGCAGTTCTTC. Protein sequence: CASSTALIGEQFF.

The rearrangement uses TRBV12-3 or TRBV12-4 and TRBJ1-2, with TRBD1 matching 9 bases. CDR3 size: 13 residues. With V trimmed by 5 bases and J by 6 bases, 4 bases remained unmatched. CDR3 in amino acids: CASSGTGYHGYTF. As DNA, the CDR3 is TGTGCCAGCAGTGGGACAGGGTACCATGGCTACACCTTC.

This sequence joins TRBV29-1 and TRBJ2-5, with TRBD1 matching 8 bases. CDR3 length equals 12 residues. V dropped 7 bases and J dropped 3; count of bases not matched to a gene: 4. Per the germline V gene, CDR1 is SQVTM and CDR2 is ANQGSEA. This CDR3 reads CSGTGQEETQYF. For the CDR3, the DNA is TGCAGCGGGACAGGGCAAGAAGAGACCCAGTACTTC.

CDR3 residues: CASSEVTGNTEAFF. DNA for the CDR3: TGTGCCAGCAGTGAAGTGACAGGGAACACTGAAGCTTTCTTT. The gene calls are TRBV2 and TRBJ1-1; TRBD1 is a possible D gene (6 bases). Per germline, CDR1 SNHLY and CDR2 FYNNEI. The CDR3 loop spans 14 amino acids. With 1 base removed from V and 1 base from J, the gap between germline ends came to 7 bases.

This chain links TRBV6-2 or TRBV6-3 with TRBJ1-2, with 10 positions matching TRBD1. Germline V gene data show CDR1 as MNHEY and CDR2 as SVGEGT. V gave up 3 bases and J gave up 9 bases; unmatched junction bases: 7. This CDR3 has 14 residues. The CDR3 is CASSYKGQGRSYTF. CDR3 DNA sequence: TGTGCCAGCAGTTATAAGGGACAGGGGCGAAGCTACACCTTC.